This entry lists 14 T cell receptor beta chains sequenced from one sample in a study of cytomegalovirus exposure and HLA in healthy donors (dated by TCRdb to about 2017). Library preparation used the immunoSEQ multiplex PCR assay. For the multiplex PCR, a mixture combining 60 forward primers for TCR Vbeta segments and 13 reverse primers for TCR Jbeta segments was used. TCRdb mirrors the immuneACCESS table, restricted to in-frame sequences. Some clones are absent from its copies; in checked studies, under half trace to an unresolved V gene, and the reason for the others is unknown. This sample holds under 200,000 clones; about 82% were observed only once. The top ten clonotypes cover 1% of the sample. Sequenced sample: PBMCs. Receptors were obtained from a woman aged 45-59 years in good health and CMV-seropositive.

This clone has a single count. This chain joins TRBV19 and TRBJ2-7; 9 nucleotides match TRBD1. V lost 6 bases and J lost 3; bases outside the gene matches: 6. Germline CDR1 LNHDA, CDR2 SQIVND (reference sequence). CDR3 size: 14 residues. The CDR3 loop is CASRTTGGGYEQYF. The CDR3 DNA sequence: TGTGCCAGTAGGACGACAGGGGGTGGCTACGAGCAGTACTTC. The entire variable domain, with the rest obtained from reference TRBV19 and TRBJ2-7, is as follows: DGGITQSPKYLFRKEGQNVTLSCEQNLNHDAMYWYRQDPGQGLRLIYYSQIVNDFQKGDIAEGYSVSREKKESFPLTVTSAQKNPTAFYLCASRTTGGGYEQYFGPGTRLTVT.

V usage is TRBV27 and J usage is TRBJ1-1, with D perhaps TRBD1 (6 bases). V was trimmed by 5 bases and J by 6 bases, leaving 16 bases between them. CDR3 length: 14 residues. Per germline, CDR1 MNHEY and CDR2 SMNVEV (reference sequence). CDR3 sequence reads: CASSRTGRLAEAFF. For the CDR3, the DNA is TGTGCCAGCAGTCGCACAGGGCGTCTAGCTGAAGCTTTCTTT.

V usage is TRBV7-2 and J usage is TRBJ2-6, with a possible D match to TRBD2 (5 bases). This CDR3 spans 15 amino acids. Germline V gene sequence: CDR1 SGHTA, CDR2 FQGNSA. Trimming removed 3 bases at V and 2 bases at J, with 8 bases between. Here the CDR3 reads CASSLRAAGANVLTF. As DNA, the CDR3 is TGTGCCAGCAGCTTGCGGGCCGCTGGGGCCAACGTCCTGACTTTC.

The V gene is TRBV9, the J gene TRBJ2-3, with D uncertain. Germline-derived CDR1 and CDR2 are SGDLS and YYNGEE. This CDR3 spans 15 amino acids. V lost 2 bases to trimming and J lost 2 bases, with 12 bases between them. CDR3 sequence (DNA): TGTGCCAGCAGCGTCCGGTTCGAGTACACAGATACGCAGTATTTT. It specifies CASSVRFEYTDTQYF.

The genes are TRBV15 and TRBJ1-1, with unresolved D. The germline V gene has CDR1 LNHNV and CDR2 YYDKDF (reference sequence). This CDR3 has 12 residues. The V and J ends lost 4 bases and 1 base respectively, with 4 bases between them. CDR3 in DNA: TGTGCCACCAGCACCTCGAACACTGAAGCTTTCTTT. Translation gives CATSTSNTEAFF.

This sequence joins TRBV6-6 and TRBJ1-2; D gene ambiguous. Germline lookup yields CDR1 MNHNY and CDR2 SVGAGI (reference sequence). Trimming took off 10 bases at V and 2 bases at J, with 17 bases between the two ends. The CDR3 is made up of 14 amino acids. The CDR3 is CANVSDGGNYGYTF. The CDR3, as DNA: TGTGCCAATGTTTCGGACGGAGGGAACTATGGCTACACCTTC.

V gene TRBV29-1 combines with J gene TRBJ1-2, with 9 bases that match TRBD1. Germline CDR1 SQVTM, CDR2 ANQGSEA. J lost 7 bases, V lost 6 bases, and 12 bases had no gene match. This CDR3 has 14 residues. The CDR3 nucleotides read TGCAGCGTAGACGGTCCCGGGACAGGGTTTGGCTACACCTTC. It specifies CSVDGPGTGFGYTF.

The rearrangement links TRBV5-1 to TRBJ2-1, with 7 bases lining up with TRBD2. This CDR3 contains 15 residues. The germline V gene encodes CDR1 SGHRS and CDR2 YFSETQ. V shed 1 base, J shed 5 bases, and the junction held 6 bases outside the gene matches. The CDR3 sequence: CASSLRWGGDNEQFF. The DNA of the CDR3 is TGCGCCAGCAGCTTGCGGTGGGGGGGGGACAATGAGCAGTTCTTC.

DNA for the CDR3: TGTGCCAGCAGCGAAAGGGGATCGGCAACTAATGAAAAACTGTTTTTT. The encoded protein is CASSERGSATNEKLFF. The V gene is TRBV5-6, the J gene TRBJ1-4, with a tentative D call TRBD1 (5 bases). The V end was cut by 4 bases, the J end by 0 bases, with 13 bases between. Germline V gives CDR1 SGHDT, CDR2 YYEEEE. The CDR3 is 16 amino acids.

V is TRBV7-7 and J is TRBJ2-5, with D perhaps TRBD1 or TRBD2 (6 bases each). The CDR3 length is 13 residues. Looked up from germline, CDR1 is SSHAT and CDR2 is FNYEAQ (reference sequence). The CDR3 sequence is CASGRDTQETQYF. As DNA, the CDR3 is TGTGCTAGCGGCCGGGACACACAAGAGACCCAGTACTTC.

The chain combines TRBV7-8 with TRBJ2-1; 7 bases line up with TRBD1. Trimming removed 6 bases from V and 10 bases from J; junction bases left unmatched: 6. This CDR3 is built from 12 residues. CDR1 SGHVS and CDR2 FQNEAQ come from the germline V gene. The CDR3 DNA sequence: TGTGCCAGCAGGTCTCAGGGGGAGGAGCAGTTCTTC. Protein sequence: CASRSQGEEQFF.

The CDR3 bases are TGTGCCAGCAGCTTAGAACAGGTCCATCAGCCCCAGCATTTT. It encodes CASSLEQVHQPQHF. The V gene is TRBV7-9, the J gene TRBJ1-5, with D possibly matching TRBD1 (5 bases). The CDR3 totals 14 residues. The V end was cut by 1 base, the J end by 5 bases, with 9 bases between. Germline CDR1 SEHNR, CDR2 FQNEAQ (reference sequence).

The chain uses TRBV4-1 and TRBJ1-2; 7 positions match TRBD1. Germline CDR1 MGHRA, CDR2 YSYEKL. This CDR3 is 16 amino acids long. The V segment lost 1 base and the J segment 3 bases; nucleotides outside the gene matches: 8. CDR3 nucleotides: TGCGCCAGCAGCCAAGTTGGAACACAGGGGTACTATGGCTACACCTTC. As protein: CASSQVGTQGYYGYTF.

The chain is built from TRBV27 and TRBJ1-2, with TRBD1 identical over 8 bases. Germline V gene lookup returns CDR1 MNHEY and CDR2 SMNVEV (reference sequence). This CDR3 has 14 residues. The trim removed 5 bases at V and 4 bases at J, leaving 6 bases unmatched. CDR3 nucleotide sequence: TGTGCCAGCAGTCCGGACAGGGCGTCCTATGGCTACACCTTC. This codes for CASSPDRASYGYTF.